This TCR beta chain was sequenced for a study of read filtering for tumor transcriptome and immune sequencing. Study-wide context: Revised staging placed roughly 8 patients in R-ISS I, 15 to 20 in II, 6 or 7 in III.

Only a few counts were recorded for this clonotype. Molecular barcoded adaptors covering alpha/delta and beta/gamma chains were used on approximately 400 ng RNA. MiXCR, applied by TCRdb to the reads, yields one record per CDR3 protein. The profile shows over 20,000 distinct CDR3 sequences, roughly an eighth of them singletons. Trimming cost V 2 bases and J 0 bases; bases outside gene matches: 6. The CDR3 loop spans 17 amino acids. The germline V gene encodes CDR1 KGHSH and CDR2 LQKENI. The J gene is TRBJ2-4, the V gene TRBV18; 8 positions agree with TRBD2. The TCR comes from a donor aged 40 or over with multiple myeloma. Material for sequencing was a population of CD138-negative cells sorted from bone marrow. CDR3: CASSPSLAGLAKNIQYF. In DNA, the CDR3 is TGTGCCAGCTCACCAAGTTTAGCGGGGCTAGCCAAAAACATTCAGTACTTC.